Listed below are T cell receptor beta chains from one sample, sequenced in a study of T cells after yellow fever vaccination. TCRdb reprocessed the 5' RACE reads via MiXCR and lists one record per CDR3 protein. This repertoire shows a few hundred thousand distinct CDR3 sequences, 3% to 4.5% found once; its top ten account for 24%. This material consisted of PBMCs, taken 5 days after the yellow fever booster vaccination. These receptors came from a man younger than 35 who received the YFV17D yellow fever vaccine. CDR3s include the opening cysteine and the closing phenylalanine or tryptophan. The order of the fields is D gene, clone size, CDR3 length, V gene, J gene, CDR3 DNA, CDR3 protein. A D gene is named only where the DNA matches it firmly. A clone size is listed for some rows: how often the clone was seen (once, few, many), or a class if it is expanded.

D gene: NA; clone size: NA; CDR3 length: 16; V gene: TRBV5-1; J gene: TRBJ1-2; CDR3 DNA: TGCGCCAGCAGCGGGCCACAGGGACCCCCTCCTCTTGGCTACACCTTC; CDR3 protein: CASSGPQGPPPLGYTF
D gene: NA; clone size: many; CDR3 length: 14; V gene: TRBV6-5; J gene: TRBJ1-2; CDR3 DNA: TGTGCCAGCAGTTACTCGCCCGGGATCTATGGCTACACCTTC; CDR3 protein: CASSYSPGIYGYTF
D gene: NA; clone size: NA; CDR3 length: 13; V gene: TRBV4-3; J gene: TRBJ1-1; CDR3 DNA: TGCGCCAGCAGCCAAGAAAGGATGACTGAAGCTTTCTTT; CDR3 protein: CASSQERMTEAFF
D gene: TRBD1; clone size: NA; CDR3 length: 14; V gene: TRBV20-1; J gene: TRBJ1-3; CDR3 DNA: TGCAGTGCTACCAGGACAGGGGGCGGAAACACCATATATTTT; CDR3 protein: CSATRTGGGNTIYF
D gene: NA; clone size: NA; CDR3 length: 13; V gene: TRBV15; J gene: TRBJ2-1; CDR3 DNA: TGTGCCACCAGCAGAGCAAGGGATCAAGAGCAGTTCTTC; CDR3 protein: CATSRARDQEQFF
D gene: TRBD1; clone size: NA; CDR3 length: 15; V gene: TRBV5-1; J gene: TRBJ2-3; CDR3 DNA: TGCGCCAGCCGCTGGACAGGCTTCCTCACAGATACGCAGTATTTT; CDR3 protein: CASRWTGFLTDTQYF
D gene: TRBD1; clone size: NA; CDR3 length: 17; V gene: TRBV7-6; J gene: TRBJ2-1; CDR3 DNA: TGTGCCAGCAGCTTAGCGCGGGGGACAGGGTATGTCAATGAGCAGTTCTTC; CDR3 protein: CASSLARGTGYVNEQFF
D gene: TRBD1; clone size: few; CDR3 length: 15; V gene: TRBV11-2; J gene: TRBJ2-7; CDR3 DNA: TGTGCCAGCAGCTTAGGGTTAGGACAGGGACTCGAGCAGTACTTC; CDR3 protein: CASSLGLGQGLEQYF
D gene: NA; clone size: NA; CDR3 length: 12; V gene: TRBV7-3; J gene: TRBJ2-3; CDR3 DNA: TGTGCCAGCAGCCCTGGGGAGGATACGCAGTATTTT; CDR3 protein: CASSPGEDTQYF
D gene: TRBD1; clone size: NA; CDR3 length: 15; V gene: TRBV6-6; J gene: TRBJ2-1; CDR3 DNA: TGTGCCAGCAAATGCCGGACAGGGGTTATGGATGAGCAGTTCTTC; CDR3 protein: CASKCRTGVMDEQFF
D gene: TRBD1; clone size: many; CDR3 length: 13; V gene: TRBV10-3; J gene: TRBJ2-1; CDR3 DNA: TGTGCCATCAGAGGGACAGGGGTCAATGAGCAGTTCTTC; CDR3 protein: CAIRGTGVNEQFF
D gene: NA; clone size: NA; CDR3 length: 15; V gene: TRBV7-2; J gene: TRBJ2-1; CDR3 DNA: TGTGCCAGCAGCTTAGGGTTCGGGACCGACAATGAGCAGTTCTTC; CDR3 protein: CASSLGFGTDNEQFF
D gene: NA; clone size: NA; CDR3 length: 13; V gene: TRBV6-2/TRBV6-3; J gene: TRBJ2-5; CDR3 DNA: TGTGCCAGCAGTTACGCGGTGACGGAGACCCAGTACTTC; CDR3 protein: CASSYAVTETQYF
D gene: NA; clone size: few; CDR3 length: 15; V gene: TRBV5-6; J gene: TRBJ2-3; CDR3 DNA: TGTGCCAGCAGCTTAGAGGGGGGCCTCACTAATACGCAGTATTTT; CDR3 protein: CASSLEGGLTNTQYF
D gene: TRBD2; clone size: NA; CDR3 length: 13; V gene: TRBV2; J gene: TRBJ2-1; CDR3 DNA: TGTGCCAGCAGTGAGGGCGGGGGAGGTGAGCAGTTCTTC; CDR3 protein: CASSEGGGGEQFF
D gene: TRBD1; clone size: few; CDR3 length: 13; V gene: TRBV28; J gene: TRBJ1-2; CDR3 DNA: TGTGCCAGCAGTTTCCAGGGGGCGCGTGGCTACACCTTC; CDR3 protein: CASSFQGARGYTF
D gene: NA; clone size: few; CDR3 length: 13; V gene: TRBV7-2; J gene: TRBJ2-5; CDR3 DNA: TGTGCCAGCAGCTTACCCCCCCAAGAGACCCAGTACTTC; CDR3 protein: CASSLPPQETQYF
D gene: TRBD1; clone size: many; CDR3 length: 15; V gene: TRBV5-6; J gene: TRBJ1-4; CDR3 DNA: TGTGCCAGCAGCCAGGGACAGGGAACTAATGAAAAACTGTTTTTT; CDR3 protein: CASSQGQGTNEKLFF
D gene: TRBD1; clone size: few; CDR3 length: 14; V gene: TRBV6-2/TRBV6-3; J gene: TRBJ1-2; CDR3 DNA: TGTGCCAGCAACCCGACAGGGGGGTACTATGGCTACACCTTC; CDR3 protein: CASNPTGGYYGYTF
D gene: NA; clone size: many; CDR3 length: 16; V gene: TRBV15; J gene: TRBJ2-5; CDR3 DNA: TGTGCCACCAGCCCCCTAGAAGGGGACTCTTCGCAGACCCAGTACTTC; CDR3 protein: CATSPLEGDSSQTQYF
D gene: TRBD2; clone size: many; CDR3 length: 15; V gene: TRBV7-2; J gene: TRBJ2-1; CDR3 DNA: TGTGCCAGCAGCCCGGGTAGCGGGGGGGCGTATGAGCAGTTCTTC; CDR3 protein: CASSPGSGGAYEQFF
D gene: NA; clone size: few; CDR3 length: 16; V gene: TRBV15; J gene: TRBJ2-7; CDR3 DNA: TGTGCCACCAGCAGAGCTCCTGGGTTGGTTGAGGGCGAGCAGTACTTC; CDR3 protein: CATSRAPGLVEGEQYF
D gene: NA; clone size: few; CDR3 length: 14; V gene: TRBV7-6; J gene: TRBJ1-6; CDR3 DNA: TGTGCCAGCAGCTCTCGGACGGGAAATTCACCCCTCCACTTT; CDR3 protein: CASSSRTGNSPLHF
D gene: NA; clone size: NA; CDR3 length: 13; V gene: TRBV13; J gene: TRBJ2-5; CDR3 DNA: TGTGCCAGCAGCCTAAAAGAAGGAGAGACCCAGTACTTC; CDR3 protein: CASSLKEGETQYF
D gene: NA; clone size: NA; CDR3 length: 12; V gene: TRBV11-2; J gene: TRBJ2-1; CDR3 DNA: TGTGCCAGCAGCTTAGTGCGGCTTGGGCAGTTCTTC; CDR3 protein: CASSLVRLGQFF
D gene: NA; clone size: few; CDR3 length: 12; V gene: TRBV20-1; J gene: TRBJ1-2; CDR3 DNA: TGCAGTGCTAGACTAGGGGGTAGAGGCTACACCTTC; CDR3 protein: CSARLGGRGYTF
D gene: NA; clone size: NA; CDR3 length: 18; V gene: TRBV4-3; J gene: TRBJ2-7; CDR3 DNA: TGCGCCAGCAGCCAAGAAGCGGCGGTCCCACGAACCCCCTACGAGCAGTACTTC; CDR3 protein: CASSQEAAVPRTPYEQYF
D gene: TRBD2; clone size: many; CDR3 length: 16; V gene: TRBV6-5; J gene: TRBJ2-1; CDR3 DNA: TGTGCCAGCAGTCCAATAGCGGGGGAGCTGACGGATGAGCAGTTCTTC; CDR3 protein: CASSPIAGELTDEQFF
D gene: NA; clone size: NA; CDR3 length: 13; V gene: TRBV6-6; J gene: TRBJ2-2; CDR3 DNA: TGTGCCAGCATCTTATCGGTCACCGGGGAGCTGTTTTTT; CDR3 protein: CASILSVTGELFF
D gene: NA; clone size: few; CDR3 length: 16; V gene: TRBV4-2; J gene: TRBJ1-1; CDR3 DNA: TGTGCCAGCAGCCAGACAACCGGACAGTCGAACACTGAAGCTTTCTTT; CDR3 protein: CASSQTTGQSNTEAFF
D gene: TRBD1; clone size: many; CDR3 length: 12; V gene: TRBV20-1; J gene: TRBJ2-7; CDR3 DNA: TGCAGTGCCAGGGACAGGGGTTACGAGCAGTACTTC; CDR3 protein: CSARDRGYEQYF
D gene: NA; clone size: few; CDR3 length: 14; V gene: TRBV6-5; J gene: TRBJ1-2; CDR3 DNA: TGTGCCAGCAGTGGGAGGGGAAGTGGCTATGGCTACACCTTC; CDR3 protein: CASSGRGSGYGYTF
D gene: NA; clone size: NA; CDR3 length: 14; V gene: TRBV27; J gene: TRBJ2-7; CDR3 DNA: TGTGCCAGCAGTTTTGGGTCTCCCCCCTACGAGCAGTACTTC; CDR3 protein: CASSFGSPPYEQYF
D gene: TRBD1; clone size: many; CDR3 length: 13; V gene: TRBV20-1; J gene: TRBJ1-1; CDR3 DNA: TGCAGTGCTAGAGATGGACAGGAGCTGCAAGCTTTCTTT; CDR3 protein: CSARDGQELQAFF
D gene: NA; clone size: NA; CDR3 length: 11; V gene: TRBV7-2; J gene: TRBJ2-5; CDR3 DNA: TGTGCCGGGGGGGGGCTAGGGGCCCAGTACTTC; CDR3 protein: CAGGGLGAQYF
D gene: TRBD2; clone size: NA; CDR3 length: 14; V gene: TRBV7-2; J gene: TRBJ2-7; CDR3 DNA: TGTGCCAGCAGCGACCCGGGACTAGCCTACGAGCAGTACTTC; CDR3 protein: CASSDPGLAYEQYF
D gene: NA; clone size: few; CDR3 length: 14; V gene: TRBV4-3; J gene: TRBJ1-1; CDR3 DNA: TGCGCCAGCAGTCCTGGGATTGTGAACACTGAAGCTTTCTTT; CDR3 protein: CASSPGIVNTEAFF
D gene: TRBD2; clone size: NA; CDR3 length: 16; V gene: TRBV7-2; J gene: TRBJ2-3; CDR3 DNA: TGTGCCAGCAGCTTTCTAGCGGGGGTGAGCACAGATACGCAGTATTTT; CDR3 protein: CASSFLAGVSTDTQYF
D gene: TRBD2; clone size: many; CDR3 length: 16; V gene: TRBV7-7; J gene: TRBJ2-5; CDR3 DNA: TGTGCTAGCAGCTCGGGACTAGCGGGGCACGGAGAGACCCAGTACTTC; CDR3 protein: CASSSGLAGHGETQYF
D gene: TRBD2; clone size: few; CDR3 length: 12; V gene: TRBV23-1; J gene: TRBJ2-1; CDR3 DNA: TGCGCCGGGCGGGGGGTCCACAATGAGCAGTTCTTC; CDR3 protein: CAGRGVHNEQFF
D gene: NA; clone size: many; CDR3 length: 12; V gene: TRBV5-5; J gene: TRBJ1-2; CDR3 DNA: TGTGCCAGCAGCTTGCTAGGGGAAGGCTACACCTTC; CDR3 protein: CASSLLGEGYTF
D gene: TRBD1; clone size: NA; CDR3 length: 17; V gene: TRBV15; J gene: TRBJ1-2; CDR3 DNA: TGTGCCACCAGCAGAGAACTGGGACAGGGACTTTACTATGGCTACACCTTC; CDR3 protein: CATSRELGQGLYYGYTF
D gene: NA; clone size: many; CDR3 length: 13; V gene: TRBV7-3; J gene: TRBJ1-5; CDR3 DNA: TGTGCCAGCAGCGCAGGCGCGGGTCAGCCCCAGCATTTT; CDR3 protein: CASSAGAGQPQHF
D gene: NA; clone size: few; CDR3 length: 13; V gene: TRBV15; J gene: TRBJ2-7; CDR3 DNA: TGTGCCACCAGCAGAGAGAGGGGCGTCGAGCAGTACTTC; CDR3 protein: CATSRERGVEQYF
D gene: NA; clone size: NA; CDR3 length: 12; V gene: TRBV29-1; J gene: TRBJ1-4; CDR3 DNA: TGCAGCGGGGGCAGGGCCAATGAAAAACTGTTTTTT; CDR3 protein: CSGGRANEKLFF
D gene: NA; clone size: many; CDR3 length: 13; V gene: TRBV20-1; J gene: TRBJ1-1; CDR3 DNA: TGCAGTGCTAGAGATCCCAGAGGCACTGAAGCTTTCTTT; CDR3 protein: CSARDPRGTEAFF
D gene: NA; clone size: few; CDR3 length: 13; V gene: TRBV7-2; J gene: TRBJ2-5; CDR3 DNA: TGTGCCAGCAGACCCTGGAGGGGGCAGACCCAGTACTTC; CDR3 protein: CASRPWRGQTQYF
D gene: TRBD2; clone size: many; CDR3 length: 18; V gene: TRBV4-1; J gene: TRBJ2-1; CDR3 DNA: TGCGCCAGCAGCCAAGCCCTAGCGGGGGCGTTCTCCTACAATGAGCAGTTCTTC; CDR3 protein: CASSQALAGAFSYNEQFF
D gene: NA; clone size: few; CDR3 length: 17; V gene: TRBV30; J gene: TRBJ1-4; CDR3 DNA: TGTGCCTGGAGTGTACTTCCAGGATGGGAGAAGGTGGAAAAACTGTTTTTT; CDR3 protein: CAWSVLPGWEKVEKLFF
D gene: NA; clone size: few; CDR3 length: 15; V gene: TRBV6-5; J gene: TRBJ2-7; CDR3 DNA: TGTGCCAGCAGTTACTCACTGACTGGAGAGTACGAGCAGTACTTC; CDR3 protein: CASSYSLTGEYEQYF
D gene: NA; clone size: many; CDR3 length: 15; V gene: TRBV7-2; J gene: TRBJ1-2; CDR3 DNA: TGTGCCAGCACGCCATCCCCCGGGGCGATATATGGCTACACCTTC; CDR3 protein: CASTPSPGAIYGYTF
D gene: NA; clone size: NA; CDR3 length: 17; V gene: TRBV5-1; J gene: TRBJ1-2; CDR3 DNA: TGCGCCAGCAGCTTGGCCACCGGAGGGAGCTTAGACTATGGCTACACCTTC; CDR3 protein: CASSLATGGSLDYGYTF
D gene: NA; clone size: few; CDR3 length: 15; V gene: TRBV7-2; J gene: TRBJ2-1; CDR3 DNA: TGTGCCAGCAGCCTCTACTCCGGCTCCTACAATGAGCAGTTCTTC; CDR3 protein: CASSLYSGSYNEQFF
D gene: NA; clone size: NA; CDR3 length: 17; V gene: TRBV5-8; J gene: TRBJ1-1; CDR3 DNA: TGTGCCAGCAGCCCAATTTCGTGGGAAGTGGGAAACACTGAAGCTTTCTTT; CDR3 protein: CASSPISWEVGNTEAFF